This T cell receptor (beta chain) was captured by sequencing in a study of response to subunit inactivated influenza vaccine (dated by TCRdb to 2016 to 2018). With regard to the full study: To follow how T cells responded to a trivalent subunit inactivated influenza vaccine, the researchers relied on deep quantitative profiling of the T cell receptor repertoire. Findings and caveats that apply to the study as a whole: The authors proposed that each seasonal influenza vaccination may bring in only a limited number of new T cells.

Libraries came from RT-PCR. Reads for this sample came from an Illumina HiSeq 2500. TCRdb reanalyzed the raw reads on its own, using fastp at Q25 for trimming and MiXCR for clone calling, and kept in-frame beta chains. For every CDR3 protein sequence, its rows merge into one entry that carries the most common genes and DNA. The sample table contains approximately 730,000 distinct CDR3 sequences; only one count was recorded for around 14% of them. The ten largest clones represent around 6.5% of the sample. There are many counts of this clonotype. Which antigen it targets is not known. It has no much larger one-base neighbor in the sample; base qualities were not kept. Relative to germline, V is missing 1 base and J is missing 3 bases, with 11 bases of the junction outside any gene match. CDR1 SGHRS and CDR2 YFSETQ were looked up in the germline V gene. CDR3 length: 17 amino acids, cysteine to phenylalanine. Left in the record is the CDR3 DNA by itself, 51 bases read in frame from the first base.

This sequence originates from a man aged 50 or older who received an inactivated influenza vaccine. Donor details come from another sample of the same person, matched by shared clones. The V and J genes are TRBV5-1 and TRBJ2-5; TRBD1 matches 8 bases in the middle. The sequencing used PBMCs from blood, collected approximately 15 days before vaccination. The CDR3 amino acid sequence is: CASSLTGGLLLEETQYF. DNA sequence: TGCGCCAGCAGCTTGACAGGGGGTTTATTACTAGAAGAGACCCAGTACTTC.